These 21 T cell receptor beta chains came from one sample sequenced in a study of beta chain features in type 1 diabetes. Expressed TCRB transcripts were sequenced after all isolated RNA was converted to cDNA. Assay used: immunoSEQ multiplex PCR; TCRdb lists only in-frame clones, some missing. The sample contains just over 450,000 clones, 30% of which appear only once. The sequenced sample was naive CD4+ T cells from blood. The receptors come from a man aged 18 to 30 in good health.

The chain employs TRBV5-6 and TRBJ2-1, with D possibly TRBD2 on 6 matching bases. The CDR3 covers 14 residues. From germline, CDR1 is SGHDT and CDR2 YYEEEE. Trimming shortened V by 4 bases and J by 2 bases, and 10 bases separated the two germline ends. DNA of the CDR3: TGTGCCAGCAGCCCGGGGGTGGCCTACAATGAGCAGTTCTTC. It yields the protein CASSPGVAYNEQFF.

This clone came up a few times. This chain joins TRBV10-3 and TRBJ2-3; unclear D gene. Trimming shortened V by 8 bases and J by 4 bases, and 10 bases separated the two germline ends. This CDR3 contains 12 residues. Germline values: CDR1 ENHRY, CDR2 SYGVKD. CDR3 coding DNA: TGTGCCATCGGGTTGTCCTCAGATACGCAGTATTTT. It yields the protein CAIGLSSDTQYF.

This sequence joins TRBV7-7 and TRBJ2-3; D call uncertain. Between the trimmed V and J ends, which lost 5 bases and 4 bases, there was a span of 10 bases. Germline-derived CDR1 and CDR2 are SSHAT and FNYEAQ (reference sequence). The CDR3 runs 13 residues. The CDR3 sequence: CASSRAGADTQYF. The CDR3 bases are TGTGCCAGCAGCCGGGCTGGGGCAGATACGCAGTATTTT.

This clone was seen only a few times. The V and J genes are TRBV27 and TRBJ2-3; D is unclear. CDR1 and CDR2 from the germline V gene are MNHEY and SMNVEV (reference sequence). There are 16 residues in the CDR3. V lost 0 bases, J lost 1 base, and 11 bases lay in between. The CDR3 reads CASSLSTQLRTDTQYF. Written as DNA, the CDR3 is TGTGCCAGCAGTTTATCGACTCAGCTACGCACAGATACGCAGTATTTT.

This clone was detected only a few times. The rearrangement links TRBV20-1 to TRBJ2-7; D not resolved. V was trimmed by 3 bases and J by 2 bases, leaving 5 bases between them. The CDR3 extends over 11 amino acids. The germline CDR1 and CDR2 sequences are DFQATT and SNEGSKA (reference sequence). The CDR3 coding sequence is TGCAGTGCTAGTAAGCCCTACGAGCAGTACTTC. Translated: CSASKPYEQYF.

The rearrangement links TRBV29-1 to TRBJ2-3; 11 nucleotides line up with TRBD2. Germline V gene data show CDR1 as SQVTM and CDR2 as ANQGSEA. Trimming at V came to 5 bases and at J to 6 bases, leaving 10 bases not matched to a gene. CDR3 length: 15 residues. CDR3 sequence reads: CSVTVSGRGSDTQYF. The CDR3, as DNA: TGCAGCGTTACGGTTAGCGGGAGGGGTTCGGATACGCAGTATTTT.

This clone was counted between two and nine times. The rearrangement joins TRBV9 to TRBJ2-1; D gene unclear. This CDR3 region has 16 residues. Trimming pared 0 bases from V and 9 bases from J, leaving 19 bases between. Germline loops: CDR1 SGDLS, CDR2 YYNGEE. The CDR3 spells CASSVGDSGRVTEQFF. CDR3 DNA: TGTGCCAGCAGCGTAGGAGACTCAGGACGTGTGACTGAGCAGTTCTTC.

The chain couples TRBV18 to TRBJ2-1; D gene uncertain. Trimming took off 2 bases at V and 5 bases at J, with 4 bases between the two ends. This CDR3 has 12 amino acids. Looked up from germline, CDR1 is KGHSH and CDR2 is LQKENI. CDR3 protein: CASSPADNEQFF. The CDR3 DNA reads TGTGCCAGCTCACCAGCGGACAATGAGCAGTTCTTC.

This clone was picked up a small number of times. The chain uses TRBV5-4 and TRBJ2-7, with 9 positions matching TRBD2. Germline CDR1 reads SGHNT; CDR2 reads YYREEE (reference sequence). With V trimmed by 4 bases and J by 6 bases, 8 bases remained unmatched. This CDR3 has 14 amino acids. The CDR3 DNA follows: TGTGCCAGCAGCGTTCCGGGACTAGCTTCCGAGCAGTACTTC. As protein: CASSVPGLASEQYF.

This chain uses TRBV10-3 with TRBJ2-3, with a possible D match to TRBD2 (6 bases). Per the germline V gene, CDR1 is ENHRY and CDR2 is SYGVKD. The CDR3 has 14 amino acids. V was pared by 0 bases and J by 4 bases, with 8 bases between. Here the CDR3 DNA reads TGTGCCATCAGTGAGTCGCGGGATTCAGATACGCAGTATTTT. This encodes CAISESRDSDTQYF.

The chain is built from TRBV30 and TRBJ2-3, with a tentative D call TRBD2 (6 bases). Per germline, CDR1 GTSNPN and CDR2 SVGIG (reference sequence). The CDR3 extends over 16 amino acids. Trimming took 2 bases from V and 0 from J, leaving 15 bases between them. DNA of the CDR3: TGTGCCTGGAGTACCTCTCCGGGGGTTAGCACAGATACGCAGTATTTT. As protein: CAWSTSPGVSTDTQYF.

The chain couples TRBV6-1 to TRBJ1-2; D not resolved. CDR1 is MNHNS and CDR2 is SASEGT in the germline V gene. Trimming took 5 bases from V and 4 from J, leaving 11 bases between them. CDR3 size: 13 residues. DNA of the CDR3: TGTGCCAGCAGTCCCCGGGAGGTCTATGGCTACACCTTC. Translation: CASSPREVYGYTF.

The table lists this clone with a few counts. This chain joins TRBV7-9 and TRBJ2-5; 11 bases fit TRBD2. CDR3 length equals 14 residues. Germline-derived CDR1 and CDR2 are SEHNR and FQNEAQ (reference sequence). Losses at the gene ends were 5 bases for V and 5 bases for J; bases not matched to a gene: 4. The CDR3 DNA reads TGTGCCAGCAGCGTGACTAGCGGGATTGAGACCCAGTACTTC. This translates into CASSVTSGIETQYF.

This clone was counted between two and nine times. Other DNA sequences in this sample translate to the same CDR3. The chain combines TRBV30 with TRBJ2-5, with D possibly being TRBD2 (6 bases). This CDR3 comprises 15 residues. V was cut by 0 bases and J by 2 bases, with 13 bases left in between. CDR1 GTSNPN and CDR2 SVGIG come from the germline V gene (reference sequence). Written as DNA, the CDR3 is TGTGCCTGGAGTGTAGGCGCGGGACGGCAAGAGACCCAGTACTTC. Translating it yields CAWSVGAGRQETQYF.

This chain joins TRBV29-1 and TRBJ2-3; the D gene is possibly TRBD1 (6 bases). This CDR3 spans 14 amino acids. Trimming shortened V by 4 bases and J by 2 bases, and 13 bases separated the two germline ends. The germline V gene has CDR1 SQVTM and CDR2 ANQGSEA. CDR3 residues: CSVGPVGATDTQYF. The CDR3 bases are TGCAGCGTTGGGCCGGTGGGGGCCACAGATACGCAGTATTTT.

Notes on this clone: With a much larger clone just one base away, this may be a read error. The chain combines TRBV7-9 with TRBJ2-5; D gene unclear. Germline assignment: CDR1 SEHNR and CDR2 FQNEAQ (reference sequence). The CDR3 runs 12 residues. V was clipped by 2 bases and J by 2 bases, with 3 bases between them. The CDR3, as DNA: TGTGCCAGCAGCTTAAAACAAGAGACCCAGTACTTC. Protein: CASSLKQETQYF.

Details on this clone: One junction end does not reproduce the germline sequence, and a read error may be involved. This chain connects TRBV9 to TRBJ2-1; D ambiguous. This CDR3 spans 16 amino acids. Germline values: CDR1 SGDLS, CDR2 YYNGEE. The CDR3 loop is CASSVGNPSSCNEQFF. The CDR3, as DNA: TGTGCCAGCAGCGTAGGAAACCCCAGCTCCTGCAATGAGCAGTTCTTC.

The sample holds one count of this clone. The chain recombines TRBV9 with TRBJ2-5; the match to TRBD2 covers 10 bases. Germline V gene sequence: CDR1 SGDLS, CDR2 YYNGEE. With 0 bases clipped from V and 5 bases from J, the junction kept 1 base outside the gene matches. This CDR3 comprises 14 residues. The CDR3 nucleotides are TGTGCCAGCAGCGTAGAAGCGGGAGGGGAGACCCAGTACTTC. This sequence encodes CASSVEAGGETQYF.

This chain joins TRBV4-1 and TRBJ1-5; D is possibly TRBD1 (6 bases). V shed 4 bases and J shed 6 bases, with 16 bases lying between them. The germline V gene has CDR1 MGHRA and CDR2 YSYEKL. The CDR3 runs to 15 residues. CDR3 nucleotide sequence: TGCGCCAGCAGCCCCCAGGGGTTGGACCCTCAGCCCCAGCATTTT. This sequence encodes CASSPQGLDPQPQHF.

This clone was observed a few times. Distinct nucleotide sequences in the sample also encode this CDR3. The chain employs TRBV5-4 and TRBJ2-7, with 13 bases identical to TRBD2. The J segment lost 5 bases and the V segment lost 4 bases, leaving 3 bases of the junction unmatched. The germline V gene has CDR1 SGHNT and CDR2 YYREEE (reference sequence). CDR3 length equals 14 residues. CDR3 nucleotides: TGTGCCAGCAGCCTCGGACTAGCGGGAGACGAGCAGTACTTC. This translates into CASSLGLAGDEQYF.

The V call is TRBV28, the J call TRBJ2-1, with 8 positions matching TRBD2. The germline CDR1 and CDR2 sequences are MDHEN and SYDVKM. This CDR3 has 14 residues. V dropped 5 bases and J dropped 8; count of bases not matched to a gene: 8. The CDR3 sequence is CASSPGTRYDEQFF. For the CDR3, the DNA is TGTGCCAGCAGTCCCGGGACTAGGTACGATGAGCAGTTCTTC.